These 9 T cell receptor beta chains were all obtained from the same sample, sequenced in a study of Ad26.COV2.S vaccination and SARS-CoV-2 variants. Data came from immunoSEQ multiplex PCR; TCRdb stores just in-frame clones and leaves some out. This sample has fewer than 400,000 clones, with about 86% found just once. The treatment: roughly 18 received Ad26.COV2.S at low or high dose, single or two shots; five or six received placebo; per-sample allocation not given. It was on day 63 after the first vaccine or placebo injection that samples were taken. Sample: peripheral blood, taken in a trial of Ad26.COV2.S vaccine versus placebo. The receptors shown here come from a person aged 18 to 59 who received the Ad26.COV2.S COVID-19 vaccine or a placebo.

The genes are TRBV11-2 and TRBJ1-2; D ambiguous. V dropped 6 bases and J dropped 7 bases, with 15 bases sitting between them. This CDR3 has 13 residues. Germline V gene lookup returns CDR1 SGHAT and CDR2 FQNNGV. CDR3 in amino acids: CASSTSGFLGYTF. The CDR3 DNA follows: TGTGCCAGCAGTACAAGTGGGTTCCTTGGCTACACCTTC.

The V and J genes are TRBV4-1 and TRBJ1-1, with unresolved D. CDR3 size: 15 residues. Germline V gene sequence: CDR1 MGHRA, CDR2 YSYEKL. Trimming removed 1 base at V and 4 bases at J, with 13 bases between. The DNA of the CDR3 is TGCGCCAGCAGCCAAGGGAGGGCGGGGAGCACTGAAGCTTTCTTT. Protein sequence: CASSQGRAGSTEAFF.

The J gene is TRBJ1-1, the V gene TRBV5-4, with 9 bases that match TRBD1. The junction had 11 bases not matched to a gene; V was cut back by 0 bases and J by 5 bases. The CDR3 is 17 residues long. Per germline, CDR1 SGHNT and CDR2 YYREEE (reference sequence). CDR3: CASSLVVKRQGGTEAFF. The CDR3 DNA follows: TGTGCCAGCAGCTTGGTGGTGAAACGACAGGGGGGTACTGAAGCTTTCTTT.

This chain connects TRBV5-1 to TRBJ2-1; weak D call: TRBD2 (7 bases). The ends were cut back, 4 bases at V and 3 bases at J, with 14 bases in the middle. Germline CDR1 and CDR2: SGHRS and YFSETQ. This CDR3 region has 15 residues. The CDR3 coding sequence is TGCGCCAGCAGCGCCTCCGGGGGGCTCTACAATGAGCAGTTCTTC. Its translation is CASSASGGLYNEQFF. The complete variable domain, with remaining parts taken from reference TRBV5-1 and TRBJ2-1, reads KAGVTQTPRYLIKTRGQQVTLSCSPISGHRSVSWYQQTPGQGLQFLFEYFSETQRNKGNFPGRFSGRQFSNSRSEMNVSTLELGDSALYLCASSASGGLYNEQFFGPGTRLTVL.

The chain is built from TRBV2 and TRBJ1-1; 7 bases agree with TRBD1. V dropped 8 bases and J dropped 0; count of bases not matched to a gene: 6. The CDR3 has 14 amino acids. Germline V lookup: CDR1 SNHLY, CDR2 FYNNEI. The CDR3 nucleotides read TGTGCCAGCGCTTCCCAGGGGGTGAACACTGAAGCTTTCTTT. Translated, it gives CASASQGVNTEAFF.

V and J are TRBV27 and TRBJ2-7; no definite D call. CDR3 length: 11 amino acids. CDR1 and CDR2 from the germline V gene are MNHEY and SMNVEV (reference sequence). The V and J ends lost 9 bases and 3 bases respectively, with 9 bases between them. CDR3 nucleotides: TGTGCCAGTCGAACTGGCTACGAGCAGTACTTC. Protein: CASRTGYEQYF.

The chain carries TRBV30 and TRBJ1-2; D not certain. CDR3 length: 14 amino acids. The V and J ends lost 0 bases and 2 bases respectively, with 10 bases between them. CDR1 GTSNPN and CDR2 SVGIG come from the germline V gene (reference sequence). DNA for the CDR3: TGTGCCTGGAGTGTACCAGTGGACAACTATGGCTACACCTTC. Translating gives CAWSVPVDNYGYTF.

V gene TRBV30 combines with J gene TRBJ1-1, with no clear D. CDR1 and CDR2 from the germline V gene are GTSNPN and SVGIG (reference sequence). The V and J ends lost 2 bases and 11 bases respectively, with 6 bases between them. The CDR3 totals 9 residues. The CDR3 coding sequence is TGTGCCTGGAGTCCCCCCGCTTTCTTT. Translated: CAWSPPAFF.

The CDR3 sequence is CSASWVGGNYEQYF. Here the CDR3 DNA reads TGCAGTGCTAGTTGGGTAGGGGGCAACTACGAGCAGTACTTC. The chain has TRBV20-1 and TRBJ2-7; 7 bases are a match to TRBD1. V was clipped by 3 bases and J by 3 bases; unmatched bases: 8. This CDR3 contains 14 residues. Germline CDR1 is DFQATT and CDR2 is SNEGSKA (reference sequence).